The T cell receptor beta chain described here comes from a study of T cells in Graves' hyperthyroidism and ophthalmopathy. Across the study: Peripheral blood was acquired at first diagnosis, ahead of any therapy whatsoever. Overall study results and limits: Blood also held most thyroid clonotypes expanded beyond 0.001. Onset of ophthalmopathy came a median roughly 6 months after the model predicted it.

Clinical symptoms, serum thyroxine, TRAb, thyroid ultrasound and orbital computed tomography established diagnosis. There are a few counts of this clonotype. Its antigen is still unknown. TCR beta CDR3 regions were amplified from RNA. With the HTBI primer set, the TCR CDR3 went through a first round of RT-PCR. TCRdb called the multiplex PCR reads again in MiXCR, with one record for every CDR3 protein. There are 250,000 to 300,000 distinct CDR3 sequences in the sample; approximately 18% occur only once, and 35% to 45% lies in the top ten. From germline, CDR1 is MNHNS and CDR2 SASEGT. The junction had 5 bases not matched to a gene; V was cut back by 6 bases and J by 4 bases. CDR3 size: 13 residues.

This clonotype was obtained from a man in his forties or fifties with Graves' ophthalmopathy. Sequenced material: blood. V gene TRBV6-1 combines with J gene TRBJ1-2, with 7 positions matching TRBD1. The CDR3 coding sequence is TGTGCCAGCAGCGAGGACAGGTCCTATGGCTACACCTTC. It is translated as CASSEDRSYGYTF.